This T cell receptor (beta chain) was observed in a study of blood T cell repertoires in COVID-19. Whole-study context: Sample material is recorded as cDNA or gDNA derived from T cells, B-cell-depleted T cells, or PBMCs.

This CDR3 is 20 amino acids long. Germline lookup yields CDR1 MDHEN and CDR2 SYDVKM. V lost 3 bases, J lost 0 bases, and 13 bases stayed unmatched. This clone was seen a single time. Followed longitudinally, the Seattle patients had been enrolled during active infection. The data were produced by immunoSEQ multiplex PCR, yet TCRdb's version contains in-frame clones alone and is incomplete. The data hold a few hundred thousand clones, with 80% to 90% observed a single time. Sequenced sample: peripheral blood. The chain links TRBV28 to TRBJ1-5, with 11 positions matching TRBD1. The clonotype originates from a woman aged 25 to 45 with COVID-19, enrolled during active disease. DNA of the CDR3: TGTGCCAGCAGTTTGCAAGCCGGGACAGGGGGTATGAGTAGCAATCAGCCCCAGCATTTT. Translating it yields CASSLQAGTGGMSSNQPQHF.